Below are 26 T cell receptor beta chains sequenced from a single sample in a study of vaccination effects on CD4 cells after COVID-19. Antigens for these TCRs are unknown. Cultured cells yielded isolated CD4+ T cells after 10 days. TCRdb's copy holds only in-frame clones and misses some; the assay was immunoSEQ multiplex PCR. The table shows about 25,000 clones, with around 70% occurring only once. The material sequenced was CD4+ T cells from PBMCs cultured without peptide, taken before COVID-19 vaccination. The receptor set was obtained from a human donor who received a COVID-19 vaccine.

V is TRBV5-8 and J is TRBJ1-6; TRBD1 matches 9 bases. The CDR3 consists of 14 residues. Germline V gives CDR1 SGHTS, CDR2 YDEGEE. The V gene end was trimmed by 3 bases and the J gene end by 10 bases; junction bases not matched to a gene: 5. The CDR3 reads CASSWTGVRSPLHF. The CDR3 DNA follows: TGTGCCAGCAGCTGGACAGGGGTGCGATCACCCCTCCACTTT.

J is TRBJ2-1 and V is TRBV9, with TRBD2 identical over 12 bases. This CDR3 contains 15 residues. Germline trimming cut 0 bases from V and 8 bases from J; bases unmatched to any gene: 3. CDR1 and CDR2 from the germline V gene are SGDLS and YYNGEE. The CDR3 spells CASSVELAGGHEQFF. The CDR3 nucleotides read TGTGCCAGCAGCGTAGAGCTAGCGGGGGGGCATGAGCAGTTCTTC.

This clone showed up just a few times. The chain uses TRBV7-6 and TRBJ2-3, with 10 bases that match TRBD2. This CDR3 is 16 amino acids long. J gave up 4 bases and V 0 bases, and 4 bases lay outside the gene matches. Per germline, CDR1 SGHVS and CDR2 FNYEAQ. CDR3 region: CASSLATSGIPDTQYF. As DNA, the CDR3 is TGTGCCAGCAGCTTAGCTACTAGCGGGATCCCAGATACGCAGTATTTT.

This clone was recorded once. The chain has TRBV27 and TRBJ2-1; no definite D call. Looked up from germline, CDR1 is MNHEY and CDR2 is SMNVEV (reference sequence). The CDR3 is made up of 13 amino acids. V was shortened by 3 bases and J by 9 bases, with 12 bases between the two germline ends. The DNA for the CDR3 is TGTGCCAGCAGTTTCCTCAGAATCGGTGAGCAGTTCTTC. This translates into CASSFLRIGEQFF.

J is TRBJ2-2 and V is TRBV9; D is ambiguous. Deletions cut 0 bases from V and 5 bases from J, with 11 bases between. The CDR3 runs to 15 residues. Germline V lookup: CDR1 SGDLS, CDR2 YYNGEE. The CDR3 is CASSVGSSITGELFF. CDR3 nucleotide sequence: TGTGCCAGCAGCGTAGGCAGTAGTATTACCGGGGAGCTGTTTTTT.

The chain couples TRBV6-5 to TRBJ1-1; D unresolved. From germline, CDR1 is MNHEY and CDR2 SVGAGI. The CDR3 spans 14 residues. The V and J ends lost 2 bases and 0 bases respectively, with 7 bases between them. The CDR3 nucleotides read TGTGCCAGCAGTTACAAGGCCATGAACACTGAAGCTTTCTTT. The encoded protein is CASSYKAMNTEAFF.

This clone was recorded a few times. The chain employs TRBV29-1 and TRBJ2-5; TRBD1 agrees at 7 bases. The germline V gene has CDR1 SQVTM and CDR2 ANQGSEA. CDR3 length: 16 residues. The J segment lost 5 bases and the V segment lost 3 bases, leaving 15 bases of the junction unmatched. The CDR3 region is CSVEAGGTTASETQYF. In DNA, the CDR3 is TGCAGCGTTGAGGCAGGGGGTACCACCGCAAGTGAGACCCAGTACTTC.

The V gene is TRBV5-1, the J gene TRBJ2-5, with 9 positions matching TRBD2. This CDR3 region has 16 residues. Germline V gene lookup returns CDR1 SGHRS and CDR2 YFSETQ. The trim removed 3 bases at V and 4 bases at J, leaving 10 bases unmatched. CDR3 sequence reads: CASSYRPRTSAETQYF. In DNA, the CDR3 is TGCGCCAGCAGCTACCGACCCAGGACTAGCGCAGAGACCCAGTACTTC.

In its sample, this clone was seen a few times. The chain is built from TRBV5-1 and TRBJ1-4; 9 bases agree with TRBD1. This CDR3 spans 15 amino acids. V shed 3 bases, J shed 9 bases, and the junction held 9 bases outside the gene matches. Germline loops: CDR1 SGHRS, CDR2 YFSETQ. The CDR3 nucleotides are TGCGCCAGCAGCTCATCCATAGGGACAGGGAAAAAACTGTTTTTT. Translation gives CASSSSIGTGKKLFF. The full variable domain, rest sourced from reference TRBV5-1 and TRBJ1-4, is KAGVTQTPRYLIKTRGQQVTLSCSPISGHRSVSWYQQTPGQGLQFLFEYFSETQRNKGNFPGRFSGRQFSNSRSEMNVSTLELGDSALYLCASSSSIGTGKKLFFGSGTQLSVL.

The V call is TRBV5-6, the J call TRBJ2-2; the match to TRBD1 covers 7 bases. There are 16 residues in the CDR3. The V segment lost 1 base and the J segment 2 bases; nucleotides outside the gene matches: 5. Germline CDR1 and CDR2: SGHDT and YYEEEE. This chain's CDR3 is CASSLYSGGNTGELFF. The DNA of the CDR3 is TGTGCCAGCAGCTTGTATTCAGGGGGTAACACCGGGGAGCTGTTTTTT.

CDR3 residues: CASSEVGQGALWTEAFF. The DNA for the CDR3 is TGTGCCAGCAGTGAAGTCGGGCAGGGGGCGCTCTGGACTGAAGCTTTCTTT. V and J are TRBV6-1 and TRBJ1-1; 8 nucleotides match TRBD1. Losses at the gene ends were 1 base for V and 5 bases for J; bases not matched to a gene: 12. The CDR3 spans 17 residues. The germline gives CDR1 MNHNS, CDR2 SASEGT.

V is TRBV28 and J is TRBJ2-3; D is possibly TRBD2 (5 bases). The V end lost 1 base, the J end lost 1 base, and 12 bases lay between the germline ends. CDR1 is MDHEN, CDR2 SYDVKM, per germline. This CDR3 is built from 16 residues. Written as DNA, the CDR3 is TGTGCCAGCAGTTTATTCCGAGGGTTGGGCACAGATACGCAGTATTTT. The encoded protein is CASSLFRGLGTDTQYF. The full variable domain, its missing parts supplied by reference TRBV28 and TRBJ2-3, is DVKVTQSSRYLVKRTGEKVFLECVQDMDHENMFWYRQDPGLGLRLIYFSYDVKMKEKGDIPEGYSVSREKKERFSLILESASTNQTSMYLCASSLFRGLGTDTQYFGPGTRLTVL.

Here the CDR3 DNA reads TGTGCCAGCAGCGTAGATCAGGGGCGGGGAAACACCATATATTTT. Translated: CASSVDQGRGNTIYF. V gene TRBV9 combines with J gene TRBJ1-3; a possible D gene is TRBD1 (6 bases). The ends were cut back, 0 bases at V and 4 bases at J, with 11 bases in the middle. Germline V gene data show CDR1 as SGDLS and CDR2 as YYNGEE. This CDR3 comprises 15 residues.

This clone was detected only once. The V call is TRBV20-1, the J call TRBJ2-5; D not certain. V was clipped by 3 bases and J by 7 bases, with 12 bases between them. The CDR3 is 12 residues long. Germline CDR1 is DFQATT and CDR2 is SNEGSKA (reference sequence). CDR3 sequence reads: CSASPLLGTQYF. CDR3 in DNA: TGCAGTGCTAGTCCCTTGCTGGGGACCCAGTACTTC.

The genes are TRBV28 and TRBJ1-5, with D unclear. Germline V CDR1 and CDR2: MDHEN, SYDVKM. The ends were cut back, 2 bases at V and 1 base at J, with 6 bases in the middle. The CDR3 is 14 amino acids. For the CDR3, the DNA is TGTGCCAGCAGTTTAAACAGAAGCAATCAGCCCCAGCATTTT. Translation: CASSLNRSNQPQHF. The whole variable domain, remainder taken from reference TRBV28 and TRBJ1-5, is DVKVTQSSRYLVKRTGEKVFLECVQDMDHENMFWYRQDPGLGLRLIYFSYDVKMKEKGDIPEGYSVSREKKERFSLILESASTNQTSMYLCASSLNRSNQPQHFGDGTRLSIL.

The chain links TRBV18 to TRBJ1-6; no definite D call. This CDR3 region has 16 residues. The ends were cut back, 3 bases at V and 7 bases at J, with 16 bases in the middle. Germline assignment: CDR1 KGHSH and CDR2 LQKENI. CDR3 DNA: TGTGCCAGCTCACCGCGACCGCCCGGGCGGAATTCACCCCTCCACTTT. Translation gives CASSPRPPGRNSPLHF.

CDR3 nucleotides: TGTGCCAGCAGTTTATTCGTCCGGGGGGAGACCTATAGCACAGATACGCAGTATTTT. Residues: CASSLFVRGETYSTDTQYF. V usage is TRBV27 and J usage is TRBJ2-3, with 7 bases aligning to TRBD2. Per the germline V gene, CDR1 is MNHEY and CDR2 is SMNVEV (reference sequence). J lost 0 bases, V lost 1 base, and 13 bases had no gene match. The CDR3 has 19 residues.

The CDR3 bases are TGCGCCAGCAGCCAAGACCCTACTAGCGGGAGAAGAAGTGAGCAGTTCTTC. Its translation: CASSQDPTSGRRSEQFF. This rearrangement joins TRBV4-1 to TRBJ2-1; TRBD2 matches 11 bases. The CDR3 has 17 amino acids. Germline CDR1 and CDR2: MGHRA and YSYEKL. J was trimmed by 9 bases and V by 0 bases; bases with no gene match: 10.

This chain uses TRBV4-1 with TRBJ2-4; TRBD2 matches at 7 bases. The CDR3 is 20 amino acids. Trimming took 6 bases from V and 0 from J; bases not matched to a gene: 20. The germline CDR1 and CDR2 sequences are MGHRA and YSYEKL. In DNA form, the CDR3 reads TGCGCCAGCAGACCCCGGGGGGAACATCAAGGGTATCAAGCCAAAAACATTCAGTACTTC. Protein product: CASRPRGEHQGYQAKNIQYF.

The chain recombines TRBV28 with TRBJ2-7, with D perhaps TRBD1 (6 bases). This CDR3 comprises 13 residues. With 6 bases removed from V and 0 bases from J, the gap between germline ends came to 9 bases. Germline V CDR1 and CDR2: MDHEN, SYDVKM. The CDR3 region has the DNA TGTGCCAGCAGGGGGACAAGCTCCTACGAGCAGTACTTC. Its translation: CASRGTSSYEQYF.

V usage is TRBV30 and J usage is TRBJ1-4, with D possibly matching TRBD1 (6 bases). V shed 4 bases and J shed 3 bases, with 9 bases lying between them. The CDR3 totals 13 residues. CDR1 is GTSNPN, CDR2 SVGIG, per germline (reference sequence). The CDR3 DNA follows: TGTGCCTGGACCGGGGGCCCTAATGAAAAACTGTTTTTT. It codes for CAWTGGPNEKLFF.

The chain couples TRBV27 to TRBJ1-1, with TRBD1 as a possible D gene (6 bases). The CDR3 totals 15 residues. The V and J ends lost 3 bases and 0 bases respectively, with 11 bases between them. The germline CDR1 and CDR2 sequences are MNHEY and SMNVEV (reference sequence). The CDR3 DNA is TGTGCCAGCAGTTTCACAGGGTCGGTGAACACTGAAGCTTTCTTT. It translates to CASSFTGSVNTEAFF.

The rearrangement links TRBV4-1 to TRBJ1-5, with 7 nucleotides matching TRBD1. V dropped 0 bases and J dropped 5; count of bases not matched to a gene: 4. CDR3 length equals 15 residues. Germline V gives CDR1 MGHRA, CDR2 YSYEKL. The CDR3 loop reads CASSQEGTVDQPQHF. CDR3 nucleotides: TGCGCCAGCAGCCAAGAAGGGACAGTCGATCAGCCCCAGCATTTT.

This clone has a single count. The chain carries TRBV19 and TRBJ1-1; 8 positions agree with TRBD1. CDR1 LNHDA and CDR2 SQIVND come from the germline V gene (reference sequence). The J segment lost 10 bases and the V segment lost 7 bases, leaving 11 bases of the junction unmatched. The CDR3 runs to 13 residues. CDR3 loop: CASTLAGGRGAFF. CDR3 sequence (DNA): TGTGCCAGTACTCTTGCAGGGGGCAGAGGAGCTTTCTTT.

The V gene is TRBV12-5, the J gene TRBJ2-3; perhaps TRBD2 as D (6 bases). Germline CDR1 and CDR2: LGHNT and FRNRAP. The ends were cut back, 6 bases at V and 1 base at J, with 11 bases in the middle. The CDR3 loop spans 14 amino acids. In DNA, the CDR3 is TGTGCTAGTGGGATTACGGGAGGCACAGATACGCAGTATTTT. Translating it yields CASGITGGTDTQYF.

This clone was found once. CDR3 loop: CATSDNGQGDVDTQYF. DNA of the CDR3: TGTGCCACCAGTGACAACGGACAGGGGGATGTAGATACGCAGTATTTT. The chain combines TRBV24-1 with TRBJ2-3, with 10 bases matching TRBD1. The CDR3 has 16 amino acids. CDR1 is KGHDR and CDR2 is SFDVKD in the germline V gene. The trim removed 4 bases at V and 5 bases at J, leaving 8 bases unmatched.